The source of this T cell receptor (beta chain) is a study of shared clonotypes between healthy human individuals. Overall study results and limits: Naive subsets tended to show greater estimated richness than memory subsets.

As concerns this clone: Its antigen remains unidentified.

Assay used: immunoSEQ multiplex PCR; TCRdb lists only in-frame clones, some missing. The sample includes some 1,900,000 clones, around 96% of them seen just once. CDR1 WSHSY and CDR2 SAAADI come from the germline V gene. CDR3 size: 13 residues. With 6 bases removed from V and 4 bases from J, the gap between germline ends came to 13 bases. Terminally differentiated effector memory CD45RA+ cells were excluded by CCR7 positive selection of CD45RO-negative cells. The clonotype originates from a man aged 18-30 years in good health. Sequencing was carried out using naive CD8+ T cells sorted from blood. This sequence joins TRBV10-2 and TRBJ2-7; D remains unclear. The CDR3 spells CASSATPSYEQYF. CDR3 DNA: TGCGCCAGCAGCGCGACCCCGTCGTACGAGCAGTACTTC.